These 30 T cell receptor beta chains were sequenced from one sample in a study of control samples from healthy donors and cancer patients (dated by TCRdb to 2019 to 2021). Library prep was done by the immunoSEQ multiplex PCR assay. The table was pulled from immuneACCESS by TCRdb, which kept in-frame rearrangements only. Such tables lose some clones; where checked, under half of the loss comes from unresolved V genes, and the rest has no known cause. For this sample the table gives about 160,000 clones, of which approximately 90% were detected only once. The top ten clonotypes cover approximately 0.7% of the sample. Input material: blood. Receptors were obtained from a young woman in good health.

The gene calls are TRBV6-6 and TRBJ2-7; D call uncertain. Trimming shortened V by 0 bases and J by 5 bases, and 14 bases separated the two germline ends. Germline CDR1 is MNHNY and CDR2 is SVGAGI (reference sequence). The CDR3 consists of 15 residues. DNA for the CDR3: TGTGCCAGCAGTTACTCGGTTGGTCAAGAACACGAGCAGTACTTC. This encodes CASSYSVGQEHEQYF.

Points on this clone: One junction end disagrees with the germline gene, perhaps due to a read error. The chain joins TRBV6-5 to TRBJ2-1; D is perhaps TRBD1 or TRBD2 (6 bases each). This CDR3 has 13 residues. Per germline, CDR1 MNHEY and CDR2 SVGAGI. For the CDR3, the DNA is TGCTCCTCGGGGGCCGGGCAGGTCAATGAGCAGTTCTTC. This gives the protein CSSGAGQVNEQFF.

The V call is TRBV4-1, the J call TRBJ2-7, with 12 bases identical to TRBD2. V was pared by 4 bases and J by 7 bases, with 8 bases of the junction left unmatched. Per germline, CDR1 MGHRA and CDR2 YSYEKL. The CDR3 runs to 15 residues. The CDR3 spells CASSPRTSGIGEQYF. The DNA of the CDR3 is TGCGCCAGCAGCCCAAGGACTAGCGGGATAGGTGAGCAGTACTTC.

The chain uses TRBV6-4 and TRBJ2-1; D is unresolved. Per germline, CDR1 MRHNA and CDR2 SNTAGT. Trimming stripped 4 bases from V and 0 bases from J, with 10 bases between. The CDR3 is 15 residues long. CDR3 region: CASSAEPSSYNEQFF. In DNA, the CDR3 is TGTGCCAGCAGTGCCGAACCGAGCTCCTACAATGAGCAGTTCTTC.

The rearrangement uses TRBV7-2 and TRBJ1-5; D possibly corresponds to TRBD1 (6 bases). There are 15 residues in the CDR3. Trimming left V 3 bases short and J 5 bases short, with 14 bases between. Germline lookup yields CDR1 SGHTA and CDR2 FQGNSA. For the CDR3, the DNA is TGTGCCAGCAGCTTGTTTCCGACAGGTGATCAGCCCCAGCATTTT. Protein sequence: CASSLFPTGDQPQHF.

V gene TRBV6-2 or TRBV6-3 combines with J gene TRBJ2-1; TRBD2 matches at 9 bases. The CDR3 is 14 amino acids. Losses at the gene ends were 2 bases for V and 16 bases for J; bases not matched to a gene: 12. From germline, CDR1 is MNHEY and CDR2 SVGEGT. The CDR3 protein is CASSYGVAGAGPFF. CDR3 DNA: TGTGCCAGCAGTTACGGGGTAGCGGGAGCAGGACCCTTCTTC.

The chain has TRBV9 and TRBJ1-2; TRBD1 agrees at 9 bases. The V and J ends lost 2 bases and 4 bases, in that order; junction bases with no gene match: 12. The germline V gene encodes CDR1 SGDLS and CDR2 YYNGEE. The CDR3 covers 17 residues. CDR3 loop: CASSVAPSGTGSYGYTF. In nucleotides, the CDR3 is TGTGCCAGCAGCGTTGCCCCCTCCGGGACAGGGTCCTATGGCTACACCTTC.

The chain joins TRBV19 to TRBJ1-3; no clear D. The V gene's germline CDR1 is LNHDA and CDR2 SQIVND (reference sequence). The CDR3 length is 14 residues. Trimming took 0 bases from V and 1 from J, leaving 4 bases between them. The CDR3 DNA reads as TGTGCCAGTAGTATAGATGGTTCTGGAAACACCATATATTTT. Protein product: CASSIDGSGNTIYF.

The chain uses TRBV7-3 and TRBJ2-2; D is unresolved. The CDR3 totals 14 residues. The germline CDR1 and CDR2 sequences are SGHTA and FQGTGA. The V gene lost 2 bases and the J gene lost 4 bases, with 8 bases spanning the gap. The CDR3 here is CASSLLVGTGELFF. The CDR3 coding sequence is TGTGCCAGCAGCTTACTTGTTGGCACCGGGGAGCTGTTTTTT.

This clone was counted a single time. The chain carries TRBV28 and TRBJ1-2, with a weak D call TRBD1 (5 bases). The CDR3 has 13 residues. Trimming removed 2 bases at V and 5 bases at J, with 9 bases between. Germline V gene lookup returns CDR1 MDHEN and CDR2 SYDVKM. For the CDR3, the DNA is TGTGCCAGCAGTTTACGACAGCAGTATGGCTACACCTTC. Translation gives CASSLRQQYGYTF.

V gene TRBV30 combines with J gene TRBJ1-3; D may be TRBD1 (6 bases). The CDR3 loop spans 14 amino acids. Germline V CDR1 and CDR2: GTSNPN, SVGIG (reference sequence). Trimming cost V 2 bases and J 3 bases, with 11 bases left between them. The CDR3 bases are TGTGCCTGGAGTCTGGGGGCAGGTGGAAACACCATATATTTT. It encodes CAWSLGAGGNTIYF.

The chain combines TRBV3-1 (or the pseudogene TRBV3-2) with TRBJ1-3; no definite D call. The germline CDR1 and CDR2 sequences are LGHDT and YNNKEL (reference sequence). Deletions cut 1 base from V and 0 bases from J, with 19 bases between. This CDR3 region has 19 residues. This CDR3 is CASSQVFTGSSTSGNTIYF. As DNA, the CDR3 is TGTGCCAGCAGCCAAGTTTTTACGGGGAGCTCCACCTCTGGAAACACCATATATTTT.

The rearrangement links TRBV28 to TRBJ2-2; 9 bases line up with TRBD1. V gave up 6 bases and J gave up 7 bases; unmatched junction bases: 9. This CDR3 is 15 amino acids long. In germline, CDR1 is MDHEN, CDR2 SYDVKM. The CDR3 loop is CASRRLQGAGGELFF. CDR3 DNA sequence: TGTGCCAGCAGGCGGCTACAGGGGGCTGGCGGGGAGCTGTTTTTT.

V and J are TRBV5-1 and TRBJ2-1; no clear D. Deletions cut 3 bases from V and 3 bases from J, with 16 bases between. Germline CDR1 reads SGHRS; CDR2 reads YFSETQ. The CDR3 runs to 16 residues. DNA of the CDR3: TGCGCCAGCAGCTATAGGACGTTGACTGGCTACAATGAGCAGTTCTTC. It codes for CASSYRTLTGYNEQFF.

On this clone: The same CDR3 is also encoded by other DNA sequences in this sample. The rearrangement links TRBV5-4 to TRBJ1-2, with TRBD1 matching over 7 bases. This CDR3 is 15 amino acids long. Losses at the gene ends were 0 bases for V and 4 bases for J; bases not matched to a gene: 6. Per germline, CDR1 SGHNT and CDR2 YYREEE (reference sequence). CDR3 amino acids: CASSLVGQALYGYTF. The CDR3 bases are TGTGCCAGCAGCTTGGTCGGACAGGCACTCTATGGCTACACCTTC.

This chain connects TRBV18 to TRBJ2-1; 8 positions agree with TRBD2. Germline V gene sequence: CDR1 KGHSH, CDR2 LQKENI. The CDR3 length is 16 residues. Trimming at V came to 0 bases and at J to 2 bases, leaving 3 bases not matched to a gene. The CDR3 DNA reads TGTGCCAGCTCACCACCGTCGGGAGGGACCTACAATGAGCAGTTCTTC. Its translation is CASSPPSGGTYNEQFF.

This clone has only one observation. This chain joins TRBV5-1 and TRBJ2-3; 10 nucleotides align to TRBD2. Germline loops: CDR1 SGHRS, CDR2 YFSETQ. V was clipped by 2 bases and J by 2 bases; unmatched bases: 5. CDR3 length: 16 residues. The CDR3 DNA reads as TGCGCCAGCAGCTTAAAACTAGCGGGAACCACAGATACGCAGTATTTT. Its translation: CASSLKLAGTTDTQYF.

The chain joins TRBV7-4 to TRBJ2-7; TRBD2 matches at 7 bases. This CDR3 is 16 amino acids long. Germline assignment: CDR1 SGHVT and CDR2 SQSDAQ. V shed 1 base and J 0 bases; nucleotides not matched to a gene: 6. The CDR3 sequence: CASSLVGRQSSYEQYF. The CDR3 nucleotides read TGTGCCAGCAGCTTAGTCGGGAGGCAGAGCTCCTACGAGCAGTACTTC.

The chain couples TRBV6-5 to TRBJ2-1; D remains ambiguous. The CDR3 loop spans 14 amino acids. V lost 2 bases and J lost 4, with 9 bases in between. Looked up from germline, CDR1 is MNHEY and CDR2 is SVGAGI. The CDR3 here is CASSYDRPYNEQFF. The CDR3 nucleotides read TGTGCCAGCAGTTACGACCGTCCTTACAATGAGCAGTTCTTC.

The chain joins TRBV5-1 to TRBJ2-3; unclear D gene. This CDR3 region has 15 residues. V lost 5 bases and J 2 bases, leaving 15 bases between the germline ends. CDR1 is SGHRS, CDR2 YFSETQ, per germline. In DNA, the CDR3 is TGCGCCAGCAGTGCTTGGGGTGGGGACACAGATACGCAGTATTTT. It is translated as CASSAWGGDTDTQYF.

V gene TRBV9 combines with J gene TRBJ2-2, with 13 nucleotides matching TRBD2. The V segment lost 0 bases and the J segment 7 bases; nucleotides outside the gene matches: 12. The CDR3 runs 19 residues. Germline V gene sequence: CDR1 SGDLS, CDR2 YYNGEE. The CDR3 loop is CASSVGEPLAGGRSGELFF. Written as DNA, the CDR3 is TGTGCCAGCAGCGTAGGGGAGCCACTAGCGGGAGGGCGTAGCGGGGAGCTGTTTTTT.

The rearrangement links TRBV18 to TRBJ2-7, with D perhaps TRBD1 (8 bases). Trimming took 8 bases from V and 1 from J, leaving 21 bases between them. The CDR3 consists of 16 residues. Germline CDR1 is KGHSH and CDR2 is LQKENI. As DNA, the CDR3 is TGTGCCAGCCGCGGACAGGGAGGGTTGGGTTCCTACGAGCAGTACTTC. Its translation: CASRGQGGLGSYEQYF.

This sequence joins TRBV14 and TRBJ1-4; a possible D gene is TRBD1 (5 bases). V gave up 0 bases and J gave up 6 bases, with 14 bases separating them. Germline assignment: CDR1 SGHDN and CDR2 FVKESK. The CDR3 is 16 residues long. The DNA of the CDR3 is TGTGCCAGCAGCCAAGATGGGGGGGGATTGTATGAAAAACTGTTTTTT. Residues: CASSQDGGGLYEKLFF.

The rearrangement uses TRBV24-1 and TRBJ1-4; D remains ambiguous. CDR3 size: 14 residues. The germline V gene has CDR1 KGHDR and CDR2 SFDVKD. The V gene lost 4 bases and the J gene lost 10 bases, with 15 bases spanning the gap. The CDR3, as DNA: TGTGCCACCAGTGACCCTCGACAAGAAGCAAAACTGTTTTTT. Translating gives CATSDPRQEAKLFF.

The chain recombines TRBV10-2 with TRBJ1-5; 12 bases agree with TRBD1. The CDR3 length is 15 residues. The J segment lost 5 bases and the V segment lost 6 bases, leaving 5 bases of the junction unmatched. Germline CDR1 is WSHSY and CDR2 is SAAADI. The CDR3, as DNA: TGCGCCAGCAGAGCCGGGACAGGGGGCTATCAGCCCCAGCATTTT. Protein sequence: CASRAGTGGYQPQHF.

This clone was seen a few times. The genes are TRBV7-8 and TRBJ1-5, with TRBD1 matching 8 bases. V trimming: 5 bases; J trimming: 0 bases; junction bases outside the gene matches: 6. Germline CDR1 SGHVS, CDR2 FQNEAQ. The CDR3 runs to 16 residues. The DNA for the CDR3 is TGTGCCAGCAGCGGGACAGGCCCGTATAGCAATCAGCCCCAGCATTTT. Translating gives CASSGTGPYSNQPQHF.

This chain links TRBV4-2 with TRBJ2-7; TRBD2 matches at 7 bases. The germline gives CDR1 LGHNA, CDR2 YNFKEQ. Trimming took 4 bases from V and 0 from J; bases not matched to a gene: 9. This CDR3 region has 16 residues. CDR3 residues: CASSPGGGAGSYEQYF. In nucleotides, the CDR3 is TGTGCCAGCAGCCCGGGCGGGGGAGCGGGCTCCTACGAGCAGTACTTC.

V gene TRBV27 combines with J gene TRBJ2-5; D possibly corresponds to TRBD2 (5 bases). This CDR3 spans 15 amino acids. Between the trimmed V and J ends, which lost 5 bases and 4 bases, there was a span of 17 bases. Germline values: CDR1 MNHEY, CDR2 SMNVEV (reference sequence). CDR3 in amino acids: CASSRLRDPTETQYF. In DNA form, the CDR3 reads TGTGCCAGCAGTCGCCTCCGGGATCCCACAGAGACCCAGTACTTC.

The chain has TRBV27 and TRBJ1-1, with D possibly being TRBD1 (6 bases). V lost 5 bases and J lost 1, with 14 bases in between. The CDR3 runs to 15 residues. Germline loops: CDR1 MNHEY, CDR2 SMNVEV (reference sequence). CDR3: CASSRYRAENTEAFF. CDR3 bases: TGTGCCAGCAGTCGATACAGGGCGGAGAACACTGAAGCTTTCTTT.

CDR3 residues: CASSPFPGGGNYGYTF. CDR3 sequence (DNA): TGTGCCAGCAGCCCGTTTCCAGGGGGCGGAAACTATGGCTACACCTTC. This chain uses TRBV7-2 with TRBJ1-2; 8 positions match TRBD1. From germline, CDR1 is SGHTA and CDR2 FQGNSA. The CDR3 is 16 residues long. V was clipped by 5 bases and J by 2 bases; unmatched bases: 10.